This T cell receptor beta chain is from a study of T cells in Graves' hyperthyroidism and ophthalmopathy. Whole-study results and caveats: A median about 6.5 months before onset, the model predicted ophthalmopathy. In simple terms, a model built on 13 V-J features told ophthalmopathy apart from stable hyperthyroidism.

From germline, CDR1 is SNHLY and CDR2 FYNNEI. The trim removed 6 bases at V and 6 bases at J, leaving 11 bases unmatched. CDR3 length: 16 amino acids. As to this clonotype: Its antigen is unknown.

Amplification yielded TCR beta CDR3 regions, with RNA transcripts as the source. The TCR CDR3 was amplified in a first-round RT-PCR using the HTBI primer set. TCRdb reprocessed the multiplex PCR reads via MiXCR and lists one record per CDR3 protein. Among hundreds of thousands of distinct CDR3 sequences listed, 12% to 15% were seen once. Graves' hyperthyroidism is called stable when ophthalmopathy does not progress within 18 months. Diagnosis of hyperthyroidism was new in patients aged 18 to 65, and its duration was under 2 months. The genes are TRBV2 and TRBJ2-2, with TRBD2 matching over 9 bases. The sequencing sample was made of blood. The TCR comes from a woman in her late teens or twenties with Graves' hyperthyroidism. The CDR3 region is CASSFPRSGRSGELFF. The CDR3 DNA reads TGTGCCAGCAGCTTCCCTAGGAGCGGGAGGTCCGGGGAGCTGTTTTTT.